This T cell receptor beta chain came from a study of shared clonotypes between healthy human individuals. The study, taken as a whole, reports: Among donors, sharing of clonotypes was expected to be affected by sequencing depth.

Germline V gives CDR1 SNHLY, CDR2 FYNNEI. The CDR3 is made up of 14 amino acids. Trimming stripped 6 bases from V and 2 bases from J, with 13 bases between. Every immunoSEQ plate was one replicate of a subset's evenly spread DNA. Repertoires were generated with immunoSEQ multiplex PCR, while TCRdb's copy carries only in-frame clones and drops some. The sample includes approximately 510,000 clones, around 79% of them seen just once. Healthy HIV-negative adults without recent acute infections or vaccinations served as donors. Unsorted samples used approximately 87 million PBMCs for genomic DNA. A remark on this clone: As yet, its antigen is unknown.

This receptor was identified in a woman between 35 and 50 years old in good health. Some clones in this sample may be carry-over from other donors' samples. The sample comprised PBMCs. This rearrangement joins TRBV2 to TRBJ1-1; the D is unclear. The CDR3 loop is CASRAEVINTEAFF. CDR3 DNA: TGTGCCAGCAGGGCGGAAGTTATCAACACTGAAGCTTTCTTT.